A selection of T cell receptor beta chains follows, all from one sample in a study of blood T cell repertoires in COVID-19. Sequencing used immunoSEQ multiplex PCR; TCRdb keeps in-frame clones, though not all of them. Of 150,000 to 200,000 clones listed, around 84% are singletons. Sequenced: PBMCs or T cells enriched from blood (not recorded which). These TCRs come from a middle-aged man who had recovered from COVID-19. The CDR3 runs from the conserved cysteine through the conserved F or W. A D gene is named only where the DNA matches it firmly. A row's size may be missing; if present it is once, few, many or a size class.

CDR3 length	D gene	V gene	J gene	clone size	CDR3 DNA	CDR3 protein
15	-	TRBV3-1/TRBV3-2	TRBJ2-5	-	TGTGCCAGCAGCATAACACAGGGAATTGGAGAGACCCAGTACTTC	CASSITQGIGETQYF
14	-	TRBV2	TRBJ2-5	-	TGTGCCAGCAGTGCCCAGGTCTCCCAAGAGACCCAGTACTTC	CASSAQVSQETQYF
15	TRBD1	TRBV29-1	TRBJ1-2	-	TGCAGCGTTACAGGGGGATCAGGTGATTACTATGGCTACACCTTC	CSVTGGSGDYYGYTF
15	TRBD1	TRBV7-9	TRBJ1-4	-	TGTGCCAGCATCGGGACAGGGCAGGGAAATGAAAAACTGTTTTTT	CASIGTGQGNEKLFF
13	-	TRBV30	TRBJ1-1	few	TGTGCCTGGAGAGGAGGTAAGAACACTGAAGCTTTCTTT	CAWRGGKNTEAFF
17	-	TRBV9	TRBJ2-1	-	TGTGCCAGCAGTCGTGCGGGGGCCTTGAGCTCCTACAATGAGCAGTTCTTC	CASSRAGALSSYNEQFF
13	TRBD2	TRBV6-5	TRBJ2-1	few	TGTGCCAGCACCCGGGGGGGGTACATTGAGCAGTTCTTC	CASTRGGYIEQFF
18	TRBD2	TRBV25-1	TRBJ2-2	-	TGTGCCAGCAGTAAAGGGACTAGCGGGGGGCGGAACACCGGGGAGCTGTTTTTT	CASSKGTSGGRNTGELFF
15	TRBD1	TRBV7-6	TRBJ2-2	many	TGTGCCAGCAGCCCCGGACAGGGCCTCACCGGGGAGCTGTTTTTT	CASSPGQGLTGELFF
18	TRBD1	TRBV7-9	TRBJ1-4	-	TGTGCCAGCAGCAAAAGACCGGGGACAGGGGGGAGAAATGAAAAACTGTTTTTT	CASSKRPGTGGRNEKLFF
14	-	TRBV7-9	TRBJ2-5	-	TGTGCCAGCAGCTTAGATTCAGGCCGGGAGACCCAGTACTTC	CASSLDSGRETQYF
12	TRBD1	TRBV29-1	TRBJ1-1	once	TGCAGCGTTGAAGCAGGGGGCACTGAAGCTTTCTTT	CSVEAGGTEAFF
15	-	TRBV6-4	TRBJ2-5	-	TGTGCCAGCAGTGGAGCAGGGCATAGGAAAGAGACCCAGTACTTC	CASSGAGHRKETQYF
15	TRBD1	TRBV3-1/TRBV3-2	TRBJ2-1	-	TGTGCCAGCAGCCTTCGACAGGGTGCAATAAATGAGCAGTTCTTC	CASSLRQGAINEQFF
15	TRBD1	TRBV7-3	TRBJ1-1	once	TGTGCCAGCAGCTCGTCGCCGGGACAGGGGATGGAGGCTTTCTTT	CASSSSPGQGMEAFF
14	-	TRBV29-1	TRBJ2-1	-	TGCAGCGTTGAAGCCCGGGACAACTACAATGAGCAGTTCTTC	CSVEARDNYNEQFF
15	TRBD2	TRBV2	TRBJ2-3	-	TGTGCCAGCACGGGCAGCGGGGGGGCCCGGAATACGCAGTATTTT	CASTGSGGARNTQYF
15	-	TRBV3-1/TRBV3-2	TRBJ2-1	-	TGTGCCAGCAGCCAAGAATCGGACAGTTACAATGAGCAGTTCTTC	CASSQESDSYNEQFF
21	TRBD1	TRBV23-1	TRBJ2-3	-	TGCGCCAGCAGTCAATCGTCAGGGGGCCGACGGGGACGACAAACCACAGATACGCAGTATTTT	CASSQSSGGRRGRQTTDTQYF
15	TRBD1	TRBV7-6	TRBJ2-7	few	TGTGCCAGCAGCTCCGTACAGGGGGCTTCCTACGAGCAGTACTTC	CASSSVQGASYEQYF
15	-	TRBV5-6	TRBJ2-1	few	TGTGCCAGCAGCCCTCCGACGGGCTCCTACAATGAGCAGTTCTTC	CASSPPTGSYNEQFF
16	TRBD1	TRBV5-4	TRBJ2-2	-	TGTGCCAGCAGCTCTGGACAGGGGCCACTCACCGGGGAGCTGTTTTTT	CASSSGQGPLTGELFF
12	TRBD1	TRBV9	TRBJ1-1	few	TGTGCCAGCAGATCCGGGACAGGGGAAGCTTTCTTT	CASRSGTGEAFF
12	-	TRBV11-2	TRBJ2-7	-	TGTGCCAGCGCTAACAGTTTGTACGAGCAGTACTTC	CASANSLYEQYF
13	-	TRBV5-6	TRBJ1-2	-	TGTGCCAGCAGCTTGGGGAGGGGTCATGGCTACACCTTC	CASSLGRGHGYTF
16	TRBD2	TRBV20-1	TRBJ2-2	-	TGCAGTGCTAGTTGGTTAGCGGGGGCGAACACCGGGGAGCTGTTTTTT	CSASWLAGANTGELFF
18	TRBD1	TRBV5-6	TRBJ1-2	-	TGTGCCAGCAGCTTGGGGCAGGGGGCGGGATCCCGGTACTATGGCTACACCTTC	CASSLGQGAGSRYYGYTF
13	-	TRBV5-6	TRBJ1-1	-	TGTGCCAGCAGCCCGCGGGCGAACACTGAAGCTTTCTTT	CASSPRANTEAFF
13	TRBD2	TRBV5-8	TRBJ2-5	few	TGTGCCAGCAGCCCGACTAGCGGAGGGACCCAGTACTTC	CASSPTSGGTQYF
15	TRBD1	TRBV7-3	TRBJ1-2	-	TGTGCCAGCAGCTCCGGACAGGGGGCGCTTAGAGGCTACACCTTC	CASSSGQGALRGYTF
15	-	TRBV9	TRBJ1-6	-	TGTGCCAGCAGCGTAGGGACGGCGCCGCAGGGGACCCTCCACTTT	CASSVGTAPQGTLHF
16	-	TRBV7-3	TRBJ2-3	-	TGTGCCAGCAGCCCCAGCGTGTCCGGCAGCACAGATACGCAGTATTTT	CASSPSVSGSTDTQYF
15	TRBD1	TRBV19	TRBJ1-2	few	TGTGCCAGTAGAAATCCGGGACAGGGGGCCAATGGCTACACCTTC	CASRNPGQGANGYTF
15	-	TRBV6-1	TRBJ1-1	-	TGTGCCAGCAGTGAAGCGCCGGGGGAGGTCGCTGAAGCTTTCTTT	CASSEAPGEVAEAFF
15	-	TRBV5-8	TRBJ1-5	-	TGTGCCAGCAGCTTGGCTGGGGTAGGGGATCAGCCCCAGCATTTT	CASSLAGVGDQPQHF
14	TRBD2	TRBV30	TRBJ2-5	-	TGTGCCTGGACACTAGCGGGGGTCCAAGAGACCCAGTACTTC	CAWTLAGVQETQYF
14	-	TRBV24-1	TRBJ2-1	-	TGTGCCACCAGTCAGGACAGCTCCTACAATGAGCAGTTCTTC	CATSQDSSYNEQFF
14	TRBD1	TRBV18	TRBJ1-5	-	TGTGCCAGCTCAAGGACAGGGGGAGATCAGCCCCAGCATTTT	CASSRTGGDQPQHF
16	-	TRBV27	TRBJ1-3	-	TGTGCCAGCAGTTTATCGGGACATTTTGCTGGAAACACCATATATTTT	CASSLSGHFAGNTIYF
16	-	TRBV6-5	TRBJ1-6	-	TGTGCCAGCAGTTACTCGTGGACAGTGAATAATTCACCCCTCCACTTT	CASSYSWTVNNSPLHF
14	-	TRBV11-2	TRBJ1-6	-	TGTGCCAGCAGGGAACAGGGAGCCCAATCACCCCTCCACTTT	CASREQGAQSPLHF
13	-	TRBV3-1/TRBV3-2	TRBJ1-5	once	TGTGCCAGCAGCCAACGGAGGGAGGGGCCCCAGCATTTT	CASSQRREGPQHF
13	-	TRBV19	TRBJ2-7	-	TGTGCCAGTAGTATAGTCCCGGAGGGCGAGCAGTACTTC	CASSIVPEGEQYF
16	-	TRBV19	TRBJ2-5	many	TGTGCCAGTAGTATAGATAGTGCGGGGGCCGTAGAGACCCAGTACTTC	CASSIDSAGAVETQYF
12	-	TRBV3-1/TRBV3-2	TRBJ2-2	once	TGTGCCAGCAGCCAAGCAAACGGGGAGCTGTTTTTT	CASSQANGELFF
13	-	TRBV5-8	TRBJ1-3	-	TGTGCCAGCACCTATTTGGAGGGAAACACCATATATTTT	CASTYLEGNTIYF
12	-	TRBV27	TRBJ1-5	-	TGTGCCAGCAGCCAACAGGGACAGCCCCAGCATTTT	CASSQQGQPQHF
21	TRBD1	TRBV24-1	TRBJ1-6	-	TGTGCCACCAGTGAACCTAAACGGACAGGGTCAGGTTGGCTGGAGAATTCACCCCTCCACTTT	CATSEPKRTGSGWLENSPLHF